Below, 13 T cell receptor beta chains from the same sample are listed, as sequenced in a study of graft-versus-host responses after intestinal transplantation. Only in-frame clones appear in the TCRdb table, and some are missing; sequencing was by immunoSEQ multiplex PCR. The sample includes under 90,000 clones, about 92% seen only once; the top ten take 0.65% to 0.75%. The source material was PBMCs, sampled 98 days after intestinal transplantation. Receptors originate from a human patient who received an intestinal transplant, so some T cells may come from the graft donor.

The chain has TRBV13 and TRBJ2-2; D gene unclear. The germline V and J ends were trimmed by 0 bases and 5 bases, with 4 bases remaining between them. The CDR3 totals 13 residues. In germline, CDR1 is PRHDT, CDR2 FYEKMQ (reference sequence). DNA of the CDR3: TGTGCCAGCAGCTTAGGAGGGACCGGGGAGCTGTTTTTT. Amino acid sequence: CASSLGGTGELFF.

The sample holds one count of this clone. This chain uses TRBV6-5 with TRBJ1-2; TRBD1 matches 7 bases. CDR1 and CDR2 from the germline V gene are MNHEY and SVGAGI. Trimming cost V 8 bases and J 4 bases; bases outside gene matches: 4. This CDR3 is built from 12 residues. In nucleotides, the CDR3 is TGTGCCAGCGGAGGGGACAGCTATGGCTACACCTTC. It codes for CASGGDSYGYTF.

The CDR3 spells CASAPFTDTQYF. As DNA, the CDR3 is TGTGCCAGCGCTCCGTTTACAGATACGCAGTATTTT. The chain employs TRBV6-1 and TRBJ2-3, with D hard to call. This CDR3 has 12 amino acids. The ends were cut back, 8 bases at V and 3 bases at J, with 9 bases in the middle. The germline V gene encodes CDR1 MNHNS and CDR2 SASEGT.

This clone was found once. The chain is built from TRBV7-6 and TRBJ2-1; the D gene is possibly TRBD1 (7 bases). Germline CDR1 reads SGHVS; CDR2 reads FNYEAQ. This CDR3 spans 18 amino acids. Trimming shortened V by 3 bases and J by 0 bases, and 18 bases separated the two germline ends. Here the CDR3 reads CASSFRGAGTSSYNEQFF. The CDR3 nucleotides are TGTGCCAGCAGCTTCAGGGGGGCGGGTACGAGCTCCTACAATGAGCAGTTCTTC.

This rearrangement joins TRBV19 to TRBJ2-1; no clear D gene. CDR3 length: 15 amino acids. The V and J ends lost 6 bases and 0 bases respectively, with 12 bases between them. Germline CDR1 is LNHDA and CDR2 is SQIVND (reference sequence). CDR3 in amino acids: CASSRWKSSYNEQFF. CDR3 DNA: TGTGCCAGTAGCCGCTGGAAGAGCTCCTACAATGAGCAGTTCTTC.

The CDR3, as DNA: TGTGCCAGCAGCTTACAGGAGGGTACCGGGATTGAGCAGTTCTTC. Translation: CASSLQEGTGIEQFF. The V gene is TRBV7-6, the J gene TRBJ2-1, with D tentatively TRBD2 (6 bases). Trimming pared 2 bases from V and 9 bases from J, leaving 17 bases between. Germline CDR1 reads SGHVS; CDR2 reads FNYEAQ. The CDR3 spans 15 residues.

This chain links TRBV6-5 with TRBJ1-4; possibly TRBD1 for D (5 bases). Germline V CDR1 and CDR2: MNHEY, SVGAGI. This CDR3 is built from 12 residues. The V gene lost 6 bases and the J gene lost 14 bases, with 16 bases spanning the gap. The CDR3 protein is CASRDQQGPLFF. The CDR3 DNA follows: TGTGCCAGCAGGGACCAGCAGGGCCCGCTGTTTTTT.

The chain is built from TRBV7-9 and TRBJ2-2; TRBD2 aligns across 12 bases. CDR1 and CDR2 from the germline V gene are SEHNR and FQNEAQ (reference sequence). J gave up 3 bases and V 5 bases, and 7 bases lay outside the gene matches. The CDR3 has 17 residues. DNA of the CDR3: TGTGCCAGCAGCCCCGCTAGCGGGAGGGGTCACACCGGGGAGCTGTTTTTT. Translation: CASSPASGRGHTGELFF.

V is TRBV6-6 and J is TRBJ1-4; D remains unclear. V lost 6 bases, J lost 9 bases, and 14 bases lay in between. The germline V gene has CDR1 MNHNY and CDR2 SVGAGI (reference sequence). The CDR3 runs to 13 residues. CDR3 nucleotides: TGTGCCAGCAGCCCGCGAGGCGGGCAAAAACTGTTTTTT. Amino acids: CASSPRGGQKLFF.

This chain joins TRBV7-9 and TRBJ2-1; the D gene could be TRBD1 or TRBD2 (6 bases each). The CDR3 is made up of 18 amino acids. Germline CDR1 and CDR2: SEHNR and FQNEAQ (reference sequence). With 6 bases removed from V and 4 bases from J, the gap between germline ends came to 25 bases. The CDR3 reads CASRPVRGPRPLYNEQFF. CDR3 nucleotides: TGTGCCAGCAGACCCGTCCGGGGGCCCCGACCACTATACAATGAGCAGTTCTTC.

The rearrangement joins TRBV10-3 to TRBJ2-3; D tentatively reads TRBD1 or TRBD2 (6 bases each). This CDR3 spans 14 amino acids. Germline lookup yields CDR1 ENHRY and CDR2 SYGVKD. Trimming took off 7 bases at V and 0 bases at J, with 11 bases between the two ends. The CDR3 protein is CAITGAYSTDTQYF. The CDR3, as DNA: TGTGCCATCACGGGGGCTTATAGCACAGATACGCAGTATTTT.

This clone has a single count. This chain joins TRBV28 and TRBJ2-7; D is possibly TRBD2 (5 bases). The CDR3 has 15 residues. Per germline, CDR1 MDHEN and CDR2 SYDVKM. Between the trimmed V and J ends, which lost 7 bases and 4 bases, there was a span of 20 bases. The CDR3 reads CASTPDYFRLYEQYF. In DNA, the CDR3 is TGTGCCAGCACCCCAGACTACTTTCGGCTTTACGAGCAGTACTTC.

This clone was observed a single time. J is TRBJ1-5 and V is TRBV28, with D possibly TRBD1 on 6 matching bases. Germline CDR1 is MDHEN and CDR2 is SYDVKM. V lost 2 bases and J 1 base, leaving 12 bases between the germline ends. The CDR3 extends over 16 amino acids. As DNA, the CDR3 is TGTGCCAGCAGTTTACGGGGGCGAGTAAGCAATCAGCCCCAGCATTTT. The encoded protein is CASSLRGRVSNQPQHF.